The 24 T cell receptor beta chains below were found in one sample sequenced in a study of blood T cell repertoires in COVID-19. Produced via immunoSEQ multiplex PCR; TCRdb's table is partial and in-frame only. This sample has fewer than 250,000 clones, with approximately 91% found just once. The sequenced sample was peripheral blood. All receptors come from a woman aged 40 to 50 with acute or convalescent COVID-19.

The CDR3 reads CASSLDNSLNQPQHF. The CDR3 bases are TGCGCCAGCAGCTTGGACAATTCCCTCAATCAGCCCCAGCATTTT. The chain recombines TRBV5-1 with TRBJ1-5; D call uncertain. The CDR3 is made up of 15 amino acids. CDR1 and CDR2 from the germline V gene are SGHRS and YFSETQ. Trimming removed 0 bases at V and 3 bases at J, with 10 bases between.

The CDR3 DNA sequence: TGTGCCAGCAGGAGCGGGGGCACAGATACGCAGTATTTT. As protein: CASRSGGTDTQYF. The rearrangement uses TRBV2 and TRBJ2-3, with 7 nucleotides matching TRBD2. CDR3 length: 13 residues. Germline assignment: CDR1 SNHLY and CDR2 FYNNEI. J was trimmed by 1 base and V by 6 bases; bases with no gene match: 1.

This CDR3 reads CASSPGTSGGYEQYV. In nucleotides, the CDR3 is TGTGCCAGTAGTCCTGGGACTAGCGGGGGCTACGAGCAGTACGTC. This chain links TRBV19 with TRBJ2-7; 14 bases match TRBD2. The junction had 3 bases not matched to a gene; V was cut back by 5 bases and J by 3 bases. Germline CDR1 is LNHDA and CDR2 is SQIVND (reference sequence). This CDR3 comprises 15 residues.

V is TRBV19 and J is TRBJ2-1; weak D call: TRBD1 (6 bases). Trimming removed 2 bases from V and 1 base from J, with 9 bases in between. The CDR3 consists of 15 residues. CDR1 LNHDA and CDR2 SQIVND come from the germline V gene (reference sequence). The CDR3 coding sequence is TGTGCCAGTAGTATAAGACAGGCGTCCTACAATGAGCAGTTCTTC. As protein: CASSIRQASYNEQFF. Full variable domain (outside the CDR3, taken from reference TRBV19 and TRBJ2-1): DGGITQSPKYLFRKEGQNVTLSCEQNLNHDAMYWYRQDPGQGLRLIYYSQIVNDFQKGDIAEGYSVSREKKESFPLTVTSAQKNPTAFYLCASSIRQASYNEQFFGPGTRLTVL.

J is TRBJ1-1 and V is TRBV6-4; 8 bases are shared with TRBD1. The junction had 5 bases not matched to a gene; V was cut back by 6 bases and J by 11 bases. Germline CDR1 and CDR2: MRHNA and SNTAGT. This CDR3 contains 11 residues. CDR3 in amino acids: CASREDRVAFF. The CDR3 region has the DNA TGTGCCAGCAGGGAGGACAGGGTGGCTTTCTTT.

The V call is TRBV9, the J call TRBJ2-5; a weak D match, TRBD2 (5 bases). From germline, CDR1 is SGDLS and CDR2 YYNGEE. The V gene lost 2 bases and the J gene lost 5 bases, with 13 bases spanning the gap. The CDR3 consists of 14 residues. CDR3 residues: CASSVGSSSETQYF. CDR3 sequence (DNA): TGTGCCAGCAGCGTGGGGAGTTCGAGTGAGACCCAGTACTTC.

A single count supports this clone. V is TRBV2 and J is TRBJ1-2; 8 nucleotides agree with TRBD1. CDR1 is SNHLY and CDR2 is FYNNEI in the germline V gene. The J segment lost 2 bases and the V segment lost 1 base, leaving 3 bases of the junction unmatched. This CDR3 has 15 amino acids. CDR3 sequence (DNA): TGTGCCAGCAGTGAAGAGACAGGGGCCAACTATGGCTACACCTTC. This translates into CASSEETGANYGYTF.

The chain employs TRBV27 and TRBJ2-7, with a weak D call TRBD1 (5 bases). This CDR3 contains 11 residues. CDR1 and CDR2 (germline): MNHEY, SMNVEV (reference sequence). CDR3 sequence: CLRASAYEQYV. CDR3 sequence (DNA): TGTCTCAGGGCCTCGGCCTACGAGCAGTACGTC.

Notes on this clone: The same CDR3 can be traced to other DNA sequences in this sample. The J gene is TRBJ2-2, the V gene TRBV15, with D possibly being TRBD2 (6 bases). The CDR3 is 15 residues long. Germline lookup yields CDR1 LNHNV and CDR2 YYDKDF (reference sequence). Trimming shortened V by 0 bases and J by 5 bases, and 10 bases separated the two germline ends. CDR3 in amino acids: CATSRERGGTGELFF. The DNA of the CDR3 is TGTGCCACCAGCAGAGAGCGGGGTGGGACCGGGGAGCTGTTTTTT.

The V and J genes are TRBV2 and TRBJ1-4, with a tentative D call TRBD1 (5 bases). Germline V CDR1 and CDR2: SNHLY, FYNNEI. The CDR3 is made up of 14 amino acids. V lost 4 bases and J 14 bases, leaving 20 bases between the germline ends. The CDR3 is CASSATSSGRMLFF. In DNA, the CDR3 is TGTGCCAGCAGTGCTACCTCCTCAGGGAGGATGCTGTTTTTT.

CDR3 nucleotides: TGTGCCAGCAGCTTAGGCCTGAAACTAGCCAAAAACATTCAGTACTTC. Residues: CASSLGLKLAKNIQYF. The gene calls are TRBV11-2 and TRBJ2-4; D remains unclear. The CDR3 spans 16 residues. V was clipped by 1 base and J by 0 bases, with 10 bases between them. Germline CDR1 and CDR2: SGHAT and FQNNGV. Filled out from reference TRBV11-2 and TRBJ2-4, the complete variable domain reads EAGVAQSPRYKIIEKRQSVAFWCNPISGHATLYWYQQILGQGPKLLIQFQNNGVVDDSQLPKDRFSAERLKGVDSTLKIQPAKLEDSAVYLCASSLGLKLAKNIQYFGAGTRLSVL.

The chain carries TRBV7-8 and TRBJ1-1; maybe TRBD1 (6 bases). The V end was cut by 5 bases, the J end by 0 bases, with 22 bases between. Germline lookup yields CDR1 SGHVS and CDR2 FQNEAQ. The length of the CDR3 is 18 residues. The CDR3 region is CASSPRGGGMRVNTEAFF. In DNA form, the CDR3 reads TGTGCCAGCAGCCCTCGAGGGGGGGGGATGAGGGTGAACACTGAAGCTTTCTTT.

The CDR3 loop reads CASSPPPVGETQYF. Here the CDR3 DNA reads TGTGCCAGCTCACCTCCCCCGGTGGGCGAGACCCAGTACTTC. The chain links TRBV18 to TRBJ2-5; D is ambiguous. CDR3 length equals 14 residues. The V and J ends lost 3 bases and 5 bases respectively, with 13 bases between them. The V gene's germline CDR1 is KGHSH and CDR2 LQKENI.

This chain uses TRBV6-5 with TRBJ1-4; D perhaps matches TRBD1 (5 bases). V was trimmed by 6 bases and J by 7 bases, leaving 15 bases between them. Germline V gene sequence: CDR1 MNHEY, CDR2 SVGAGI. The CDR3 length is 14 residues. The CDR3 region is CASSLSPRAEKLFF. The DNA of the CDR3 is TGTGCCAGCAGCTTAAGTCCCAGGGCTGAAAAACTGTTTTTT.

The chain joins TRBV27 to TRBJ2-1; the match to TRBD2 covers 7 bases. The CDR3 has 14 amino acids. Losses at the gene ends were 6 bases for V and 8 bases for J; bases not matched to a gene: 10. CDR1 and CDR2 from the germline V gene are MNHEY and SMNVEV (reference sequence). This CDR3 reads CASRTDWGGDEQFF. The CDR3 DNA reads TGTGCCAGCAGGACGGACTGGGGGGGGGATGAGCAGTTCTTC.

The J gene is TRBJ1-4, the V gene TRBV7-2; D call uncertain. CDR3 length: 16 residues. The germline gives CDR1 SGHTA, CDR2 FQGNSA. Trimming removed 6 bases from V and 0 bases from J, with 14 bases in between. The CDR3 coding sequence is TGTGCCAGCAGTCATACGAGGCGTGCAACTAATGAAAAACTGTTTTTT. Translated: CASSHTRRATNEKLFF.

This rearrangement joins TRBV5-1 to TRBJ2-2, with TRBD2 matching over 8 bases. Germline CDR1 and CDR2: SGHRS and YFSETQ. Unmatched junction bases numbered 6, after V lost 2 bases and J lost 3 bases. This CDR3 has 16 residues. This CDR3 is CASSFGTRLYTGELFF. CDR3 nucleotide sequence: TGCGCCAGCAGCTTTGGGACTAGACTCTACACCGGGGAGCTGTTTTTT.

This clone was recorded a few times. The chain couples TRBV5-3 to TRBJ2-7; weak D call: TRBD2 (6 bases). TRBV5-3 is an ORF, with its function uncertain. CDR3 length: 14 residues. V was shortened by 4 bases and J by 6 bases, with 17 bases between the two germline ends. The CDR3 bases are TGTGCCAGAAGCCCCGGCGGGGAGGTAGGCGAGCAGTACGTC. Amino acids: CARSPGGEVGEQYV.

This chain uses TRBV5-1 with TRBJ1-2; TRBD1 matches 11 bases. With V trimmed by 3 bases and J by 5 bases, 6 bases remained unmatched. Germline values: CDR1 SGHRS, CDR2 YFSETQ. CDR3 length: 15 residues. The CDR3, as DNA: TGCGCCAGCAGCTCACGGACAGGGGGCGGGTATGGCTACACCTTC. Protein sequence: CASSSRTGGGYGYTF.

The chain carries TRBV9 and TRBJ1-2, with 7 bases that match TRBD1. CDR3 size: 14 residues. From germline, CDR1 is SGDLS and CDR2 YYNGEE. V lost 3 bases, J lost 8 bases, and 10 bases stayed unmatched. CDR3 in amino acids: CASSALGQPGGYTF. The CDR3 nucleotides are TGTGCCAGCAGCGCTTTGGGACAGCCTGGGGGCTACACCTTC. Drawing the rest from reference TRBV9 and TRBJ1-2, the complete variable domain is DSGVTQTPKHLITATGQRVTLRCSPRSGDLSVYWYQQSLDQGLQFLIQYYNGEERAKGNILERFSAQQFPDLHSELNLSSLELGDSALYFCASSALGQPGGYTFGSGTRLTVV.

A single count supports this clone. The chain carries TRBV12-3 or TRBV12-4 and TRBJ1-2; D unresolved. Trimming removed 7 bases from V and 4 bases from J, with 10 bases in between. This CDR3 region has 12 residues. The chain's CDR3 is CASNSGIYGYTF. CDR3 in DNA: TGTGCCAGCAACTCCGGGATCTATGGCTACACCTTC.

This chain joins TRBV6-5 and TRBJ1-1, with D perhaps matching TRBD1 (5 bases). The CDR3 sequence is 14 residues long. V shed 6 bases and J shed 4 bases, with 15 bases lying between them. The germline V gene encodes CDR1 MNHEY and CDR2 SVGAGI. The CDR3 protein is CASRFSKGFTEAFF. The CDR3, as DNA: TGTGCCAGCAGGTTCTCTAAGGGGTTCACTGAAGCTTTCTTT.

V is TRBV6-5 and J is TRBJ2-7; 10 positions agree with TRBD1. The ends lost 6 bases at V and 6 bases at J; junction bases unmatched: 5. The germline V gene encodes CDR1 MNHEY and CDR2 SVGAGI. The CDR3 spans 13 residues. DNA of the CDR3: TGTGCCAGCAGGCCTGACAGGGGGCTCGAGCAGTACGTC. As protein: CASRPDRGLEQYV.

The genes are TRBV6-5 and TRBJ2-7; the match to TRBD2 covers 8 bases. The CDR3 spans 15 residues. V lost 9 bases and J lost 5; bases outside the gene matches: 15. Germline CDR1 is MNHEY and CDR2 is SVGAGI. CDR3 sequence reads: CASRLAGGGQHEQYV. CDR3 in DNA: TGTGCCAGTCGACTTGCCGGGGGGGGGCAGCACGAGCAGTACGTC.